The source of this T cell receptor (beta chain) is a study of T cells in narcolepsy. Notes on the study in general: No autoreactive T cell clone sequences appeared in some memory CD4+ repertoires. Blood of same and different patients, but not healthy controls, reportedly held recurring autoreactive clonotypes. Comparing one patient's CSF and blood CD4+ clonotypes highlighted HCRT- and TRIB2-specific autoreactive clonotypes.

As to this clone: The antigen is unknown.

Clones were sequenced by immunoSEQ multiplex PCR, and TCRdb holds only the in-frame ones, with some missing. The sample yields 30,000 to 35,000 clones, roughly four fifths seen once. Germline V gives CDR1 DFQATT, CDR2 SNEGSKA (reference sequence). The ends were cut back, 3 bases at V and 2 bases at J, with 3 bases in the middle. CDR3 length equals 11 residues. The sequence was obtained from a human donor with narcolepsy. Sample: CD45RA- memory CD4+ T cells from PBMCs. This chain joins TRBV20-1 and TRBJ2-3; D remains unclear. The CDR3: CSASLTDTQYF. DNA for the CDR3: TGCAGTGCTAGCCTCACAGATACGCAGTATTTT.